There are many counts of the clone carrying this T cell receptor (beta chain). The antigen remains undetermined. V was clipped by 5 bases and J by 4 bases, with 10 bases between them. The CDR3 spans 13 residues. UMIs were added to TCR cDNA along with a universal primer site when it was made by 5'RACE template switching. TCRdb independently ran MiXCR on the 5' RACE reads; one entry per CDR3 protein. In the table there are a few hundred thousand distinct CDR3 sequences, approximately 4% of which are singletons. These data are taken from a study of T cells after yellow fever vaccination. Study-wide context: The fractions with low cell numbers were processed using SMART-Seq v4 Ultra Low Input. Findings and limits, study-wide: Detected again after the booster were most primary-vaccination clones, at 95% to 97% CD4 and 80% to 90% CD8.

Here the sequenced sample was PBMCs, taken 5 days after the yellow fever booster vaccination. This sequence originates from a man aged 18 to 29 who received the YFV17D yellow fever vaccine. The rearrangement links TRBV12-3 or TRBV12-4 to TRBJ2-3; perhaps TRBD1 as D (6 bases). CDR3 sequence (DNA): TGTGCCAGCAGTCGGGCAGGGGCAGATACGCAGTATTTT. Residues: CASSRAGADTQYF.